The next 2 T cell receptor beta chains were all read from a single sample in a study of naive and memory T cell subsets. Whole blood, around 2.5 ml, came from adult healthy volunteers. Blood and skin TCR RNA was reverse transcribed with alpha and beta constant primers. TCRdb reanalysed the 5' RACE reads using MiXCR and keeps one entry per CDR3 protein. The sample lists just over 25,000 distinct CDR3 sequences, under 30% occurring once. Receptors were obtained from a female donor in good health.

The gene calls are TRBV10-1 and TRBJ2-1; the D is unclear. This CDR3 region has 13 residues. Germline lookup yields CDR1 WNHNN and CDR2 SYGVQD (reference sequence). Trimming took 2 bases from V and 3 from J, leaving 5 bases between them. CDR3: CASSENSYNEQFF. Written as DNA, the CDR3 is TGCGCCAGCAGTGAGAACAGCTACAATGAGCAGTTCTTC.

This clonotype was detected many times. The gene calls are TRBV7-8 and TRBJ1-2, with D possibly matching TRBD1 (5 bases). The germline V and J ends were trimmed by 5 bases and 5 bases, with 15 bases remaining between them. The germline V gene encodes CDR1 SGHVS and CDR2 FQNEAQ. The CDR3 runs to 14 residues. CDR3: CASSLGQGTYGYTF. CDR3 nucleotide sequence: TGTGCCAGCAGCCTAGGGCAGGGAACGTATGGCTACACCTTC.